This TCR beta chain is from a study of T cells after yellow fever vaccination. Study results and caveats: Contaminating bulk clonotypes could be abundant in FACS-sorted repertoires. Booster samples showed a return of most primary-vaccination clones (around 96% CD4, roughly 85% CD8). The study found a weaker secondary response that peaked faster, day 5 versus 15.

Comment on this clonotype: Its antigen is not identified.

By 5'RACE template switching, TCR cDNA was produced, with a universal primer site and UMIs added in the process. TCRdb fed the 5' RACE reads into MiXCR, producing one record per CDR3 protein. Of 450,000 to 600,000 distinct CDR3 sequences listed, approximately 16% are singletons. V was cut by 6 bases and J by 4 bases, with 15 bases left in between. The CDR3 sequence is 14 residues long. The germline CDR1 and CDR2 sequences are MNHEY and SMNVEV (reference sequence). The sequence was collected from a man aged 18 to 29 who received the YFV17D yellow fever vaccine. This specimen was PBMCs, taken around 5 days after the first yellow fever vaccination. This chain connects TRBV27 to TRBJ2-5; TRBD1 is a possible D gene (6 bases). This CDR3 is CASSSGDRRETQYF. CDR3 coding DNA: TGTGCCAGCAGCTCAGGGGACCGAAGAGAGACCCAGTACTTC.